This TCR beta chain was captured in a study of cytomegalovirus exposure and HLA in healthy donors. Researchers ran the PCR with 60 Vbeta and 13 Jbeta primers. Method: immunoSEQ multiplex PCR; TCRdb's copy keeps in-frame clones and lacks some. Of more than 150,000 clones listed, around four fifths are singletons. Concerning this clone itself: Antigen specificity is unknown.

Study-level points and caveats: From TCR beta sequences, most subjects' HLA-A and HLA-B alleles were reportedly predicted accurately. An observed cluster of highly shared sequence variants was recorded as a likely sequencing artifact.

The CDR3 is 15 amino acids. The V end lost 1 base, the J end lost 0 bases, and 10 bases lay between the germline ends. Germline CDR1 reads KGHSH; CDR2 reads LQKENI. The sample comprised PBMCs. This TCR was recovered from a woman aged 25 to 39 in good health and CMV-seronegative. The chain has TRBV18 and TRBJ2-7, with a weak D call TRBD1 (6 bases). Written as DNA, the CDR3 is TGTGCCAGCTCACCACAAGGCAGGGGCTCCTACGAGCAGTACTTC. Amino acids: CASSPQGRGSYEQYF.